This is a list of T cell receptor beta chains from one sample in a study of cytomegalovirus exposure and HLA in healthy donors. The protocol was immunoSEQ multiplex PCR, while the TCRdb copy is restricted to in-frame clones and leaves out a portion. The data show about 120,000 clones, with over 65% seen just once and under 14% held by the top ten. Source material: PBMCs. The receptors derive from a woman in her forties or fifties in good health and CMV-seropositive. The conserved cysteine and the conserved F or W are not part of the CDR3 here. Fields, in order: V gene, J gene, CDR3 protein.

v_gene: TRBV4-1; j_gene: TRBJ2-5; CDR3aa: ASSPGGSSLQETQY
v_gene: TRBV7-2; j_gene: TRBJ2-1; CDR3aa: ASSRLIGEEF
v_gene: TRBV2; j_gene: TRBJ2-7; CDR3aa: ASSEGEGLEQY
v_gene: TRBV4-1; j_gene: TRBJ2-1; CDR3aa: ASSQDLELAGQNEQF
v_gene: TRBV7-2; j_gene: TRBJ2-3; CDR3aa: ASRRMSSGRSANTQY
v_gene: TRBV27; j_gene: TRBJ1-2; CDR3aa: ASSLKGGGVNNYGYT
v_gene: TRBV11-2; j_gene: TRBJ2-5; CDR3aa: ASRESGRAQETQY
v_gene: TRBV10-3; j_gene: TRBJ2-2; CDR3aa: AISDPMHGNTGELF
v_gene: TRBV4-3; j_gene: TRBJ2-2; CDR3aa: ASSHSGQSGELF
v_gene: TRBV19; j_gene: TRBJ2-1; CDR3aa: ASSIEGGTFGPEQF
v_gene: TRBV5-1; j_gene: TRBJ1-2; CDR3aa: ASSSGQWGGYGYT
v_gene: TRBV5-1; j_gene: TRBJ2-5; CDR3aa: ASSPLVQETQY
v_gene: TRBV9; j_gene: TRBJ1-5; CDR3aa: ASSMDRDDQPQH
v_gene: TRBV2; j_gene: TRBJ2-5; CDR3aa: ASSEMEGLAARRY
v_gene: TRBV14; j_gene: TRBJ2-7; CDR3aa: ASSLGHYSYEQY
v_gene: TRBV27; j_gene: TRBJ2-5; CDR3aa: ASSPQLAAYQETQY
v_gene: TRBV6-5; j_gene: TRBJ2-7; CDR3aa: ASSLLAGREQY
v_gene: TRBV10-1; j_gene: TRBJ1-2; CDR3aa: ASSESCFRGPSYGHT
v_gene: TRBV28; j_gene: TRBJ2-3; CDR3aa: ASSLFSYTQY
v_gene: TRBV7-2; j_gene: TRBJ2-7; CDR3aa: ASSLDLVTIEASPEQY
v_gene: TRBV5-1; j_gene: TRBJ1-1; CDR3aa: ASSLQGTEAF